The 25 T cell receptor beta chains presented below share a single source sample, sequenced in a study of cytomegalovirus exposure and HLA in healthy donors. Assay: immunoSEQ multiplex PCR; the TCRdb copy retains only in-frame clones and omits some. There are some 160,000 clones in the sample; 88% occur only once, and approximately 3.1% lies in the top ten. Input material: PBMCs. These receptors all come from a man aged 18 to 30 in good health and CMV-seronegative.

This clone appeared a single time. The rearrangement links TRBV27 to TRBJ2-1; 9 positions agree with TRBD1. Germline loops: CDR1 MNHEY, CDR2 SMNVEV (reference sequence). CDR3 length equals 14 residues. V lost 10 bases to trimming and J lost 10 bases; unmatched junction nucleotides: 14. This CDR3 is CATLRDRASGEQFF. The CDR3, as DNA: TGTGCCACCCTCCGGGACAGGGCCTCCGGGGAGCAGTTCTTC.

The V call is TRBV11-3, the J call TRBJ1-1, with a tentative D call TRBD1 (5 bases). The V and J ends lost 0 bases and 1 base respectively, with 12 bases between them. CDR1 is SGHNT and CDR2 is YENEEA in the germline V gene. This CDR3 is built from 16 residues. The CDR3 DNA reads TGTGCCAGCAGCTTAGACTACGGGGGAGGGAACACTGAAGCTTTCTTT. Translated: CASSLDYGGGNTEAFF.

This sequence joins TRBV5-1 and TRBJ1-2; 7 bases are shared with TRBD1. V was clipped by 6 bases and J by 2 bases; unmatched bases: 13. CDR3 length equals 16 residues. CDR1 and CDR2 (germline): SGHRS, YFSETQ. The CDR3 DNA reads TGCGCCAGCACCCTTGGGGGACAGCTAACCAACTATGGCTACACCTTC. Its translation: CASTLGGQLTNYGYTF.

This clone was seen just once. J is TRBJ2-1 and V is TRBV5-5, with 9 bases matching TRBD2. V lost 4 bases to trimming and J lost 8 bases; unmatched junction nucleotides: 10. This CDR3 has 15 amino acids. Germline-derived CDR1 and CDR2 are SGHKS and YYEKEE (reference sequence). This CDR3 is CASSTGGGGADEQFF. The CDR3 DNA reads TGTGCCAGCAGCACTGGGGGCGGGGGGGCCGATGAGCAGTTCTTC.

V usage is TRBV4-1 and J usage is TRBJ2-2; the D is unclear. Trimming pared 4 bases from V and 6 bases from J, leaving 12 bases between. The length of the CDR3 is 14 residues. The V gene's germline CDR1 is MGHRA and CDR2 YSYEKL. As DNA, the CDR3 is TGCGCCAGCAGCCCCGTTCGGTCGGCCGGGGAGCTGTTTTTT. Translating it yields CASSPVRSAGELFF.

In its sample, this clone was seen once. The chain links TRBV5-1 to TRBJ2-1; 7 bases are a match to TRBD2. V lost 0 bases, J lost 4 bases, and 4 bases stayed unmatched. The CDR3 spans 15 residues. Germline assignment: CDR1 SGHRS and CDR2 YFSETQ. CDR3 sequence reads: CASSLASGGYNEQFF. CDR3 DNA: TGCGCCAGCAGCTTGGCTAGCGGAGGATACAATGAGCAGTTCTTC.

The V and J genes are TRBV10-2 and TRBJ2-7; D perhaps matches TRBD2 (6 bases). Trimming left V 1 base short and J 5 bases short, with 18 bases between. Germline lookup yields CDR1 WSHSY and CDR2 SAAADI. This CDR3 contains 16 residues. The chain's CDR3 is CASSELGGGRDHEQYF. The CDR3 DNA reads TGCGCCAGCAGTGAGTTGGGGGGAGGAAGGGACCACGAGCAGTACTTC.

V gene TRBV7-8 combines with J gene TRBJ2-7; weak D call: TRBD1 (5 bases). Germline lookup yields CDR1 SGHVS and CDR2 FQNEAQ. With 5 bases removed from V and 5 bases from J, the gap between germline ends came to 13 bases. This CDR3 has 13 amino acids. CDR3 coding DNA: TGTGCCAGCAGCCCAGGGTCCGCGAACGAGCAGTACGTC. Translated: CASSPGSANEQYV.

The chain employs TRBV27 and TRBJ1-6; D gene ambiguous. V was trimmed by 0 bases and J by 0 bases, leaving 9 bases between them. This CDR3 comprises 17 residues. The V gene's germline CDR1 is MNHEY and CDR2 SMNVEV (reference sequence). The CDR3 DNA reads TGTGCCAGCAGTTTATCGTCAGCGAGCTCCTATAATTCACCCCTCCACTTT. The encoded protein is CASSLSSASSYNSPLHF.

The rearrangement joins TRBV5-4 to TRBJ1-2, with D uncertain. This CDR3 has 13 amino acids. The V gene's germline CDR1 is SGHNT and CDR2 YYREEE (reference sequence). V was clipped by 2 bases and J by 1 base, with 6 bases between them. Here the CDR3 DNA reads TGTGCCAGCAGCTTCGGGGATAACTATGGCTACACCTTC. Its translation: CASSFGDNYGYTF. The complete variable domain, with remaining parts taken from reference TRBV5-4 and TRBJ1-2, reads ETGVTQSPTHLIKTRGQQVTLRCSSQSGHNTVSWYQQALGQGPQFIFQYYREEENGRGNFPPRFSGLQFPNYSSELNVNALELDDSALYLCASSFGDNYGYTFGSGTRLTVV.

In nucleotides, the CDR3 is TGTGCCAGCAGGGGGGCCAGGGGTGAAGCTTTCTTT. Protein sequence: CASRGARGEAFF. This chain connects TRBV2 to TRBJ1-1, with D possibly being TRBD1 (6 bases). V was shortened by 6 bases and J by 7 bases, with 12 bases between the two germline ends. The CDR3 is 12 residues long. Per the germline V gene, CDR1 is SNHLY and CDR2 is FYNNEI.

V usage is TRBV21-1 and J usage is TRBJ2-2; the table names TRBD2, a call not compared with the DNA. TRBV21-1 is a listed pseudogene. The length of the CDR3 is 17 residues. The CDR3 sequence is CASSKDWSGGAFGELFF. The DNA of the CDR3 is TGTGCCAGCAGCAAAGACTGGAGCGGGGGGGCCTTCGGGGAGCTGTTTTTT.

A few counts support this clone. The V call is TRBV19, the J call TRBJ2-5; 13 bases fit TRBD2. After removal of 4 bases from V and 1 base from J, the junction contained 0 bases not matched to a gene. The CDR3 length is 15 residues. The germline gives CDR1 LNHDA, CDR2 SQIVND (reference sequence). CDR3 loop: CASSRTSGGQETQYF. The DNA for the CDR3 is TGTGCCAGTAGTAGGACTAGCGGGGGCCAAGAGACCCAGTACTTC.

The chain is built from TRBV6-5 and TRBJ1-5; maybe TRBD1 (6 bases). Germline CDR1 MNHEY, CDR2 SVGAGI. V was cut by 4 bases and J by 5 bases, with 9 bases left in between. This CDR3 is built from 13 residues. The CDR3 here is CASSWGQDQPQHF. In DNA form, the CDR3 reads TGTGCCAGCAGTTGGGGGCAGGATCAGCCCCAGCATTTT.

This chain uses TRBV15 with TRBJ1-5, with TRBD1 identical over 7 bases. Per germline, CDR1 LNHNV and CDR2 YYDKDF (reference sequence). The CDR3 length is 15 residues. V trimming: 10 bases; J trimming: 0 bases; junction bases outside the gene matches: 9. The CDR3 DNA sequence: TGTGCCAACAGGGGCCAACATTATAGCAATCAGCCCCAGCATTTT. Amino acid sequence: CANRGQHYSNQPQHF.

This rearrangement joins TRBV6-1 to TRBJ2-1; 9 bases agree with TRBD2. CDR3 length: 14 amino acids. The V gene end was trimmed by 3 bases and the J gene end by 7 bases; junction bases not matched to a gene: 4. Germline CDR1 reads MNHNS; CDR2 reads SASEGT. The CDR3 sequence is CASSEVAGVNEQFF. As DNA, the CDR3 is TGTGCCAGCAGTGAGGTAGCGGGGGTGAATGAGCAGTTCTTC.

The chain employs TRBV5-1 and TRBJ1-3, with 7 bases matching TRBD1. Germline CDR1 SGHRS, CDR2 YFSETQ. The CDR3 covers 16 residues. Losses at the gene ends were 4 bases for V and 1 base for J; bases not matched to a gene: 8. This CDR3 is CASSPNPQGSGNTIYF. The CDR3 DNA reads TGCGCCAGCAGCCCCAACCCACAGGGGTCTGGAAACACCATATATTTT. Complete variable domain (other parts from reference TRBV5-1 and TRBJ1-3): KAGVTQTPRYLIKTRGQQVTLSCSPISGHRSVSWYQQTPGQGLQFLFEYFSETQRNKGNFPGRFSGRQFSNSRSEMNVSTLELGDSALYLCASSPNPQGSGNTIYFGEGSWLTVV.

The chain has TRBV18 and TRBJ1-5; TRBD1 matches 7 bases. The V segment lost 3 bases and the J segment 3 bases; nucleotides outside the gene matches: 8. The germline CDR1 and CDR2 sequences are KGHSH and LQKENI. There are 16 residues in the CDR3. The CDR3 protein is CASSPDPGGHNQPQHF. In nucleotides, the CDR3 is TGTGCCAGCTCACCCGATCCAGGGGGTCACAATCAGCCCCAGCATTTT.

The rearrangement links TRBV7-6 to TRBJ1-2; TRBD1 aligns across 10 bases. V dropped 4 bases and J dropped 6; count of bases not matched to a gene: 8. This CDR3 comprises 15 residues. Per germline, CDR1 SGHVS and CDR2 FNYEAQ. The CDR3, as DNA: TGTGCCAGCAGCTCCTCTGGGACAGGGGTAGATGGCTACACCTTC. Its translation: CASSSSGTGVDGYTF. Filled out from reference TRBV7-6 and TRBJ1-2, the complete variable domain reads GAGVSQSPRYKVTKRGQDVALRCDPISGHVSLYWYRQALGQGPEFLTYFNYEAQQDKSGLPNDRFSAERPEGSISTLTIQRTEQRDSAMYRCASSSSGTGVDGYTFGSGTRLTVV.

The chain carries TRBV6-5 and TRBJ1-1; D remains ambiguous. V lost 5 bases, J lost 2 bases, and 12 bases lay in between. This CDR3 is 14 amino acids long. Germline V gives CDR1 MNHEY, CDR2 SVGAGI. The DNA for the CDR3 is TGTGCCAGCAGTCGCTATGGTCCTAACACTGAAGCTTTCTTT. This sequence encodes CASSRYGPNTEAFF.

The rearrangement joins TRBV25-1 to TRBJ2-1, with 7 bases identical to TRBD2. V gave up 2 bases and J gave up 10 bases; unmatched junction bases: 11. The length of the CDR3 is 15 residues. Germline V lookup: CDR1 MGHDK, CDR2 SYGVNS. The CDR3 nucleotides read TGTGCCAGCAGTGAAGGGGGGGTTCTTGTCCCCGAGCAGTTCTTC. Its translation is CASSEGGVLVPEQFF.

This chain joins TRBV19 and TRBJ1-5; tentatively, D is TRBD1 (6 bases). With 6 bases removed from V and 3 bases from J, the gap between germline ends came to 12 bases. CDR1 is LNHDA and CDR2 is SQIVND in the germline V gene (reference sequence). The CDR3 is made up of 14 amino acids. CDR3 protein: CASSVTGSNQPQHF. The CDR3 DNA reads TGTGCCAGTAGCGTCACAGGGTCCAATCAGCCCCAGCATTTT.

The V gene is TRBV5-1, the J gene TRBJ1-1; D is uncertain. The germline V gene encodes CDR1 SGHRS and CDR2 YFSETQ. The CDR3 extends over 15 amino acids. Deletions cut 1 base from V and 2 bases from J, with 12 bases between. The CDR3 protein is CASSLFGGRNTEAFF. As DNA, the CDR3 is TGCGCCAGCAGCTTGTTTGGAGGAAGAAACACTGAAGCTTTCTTT.

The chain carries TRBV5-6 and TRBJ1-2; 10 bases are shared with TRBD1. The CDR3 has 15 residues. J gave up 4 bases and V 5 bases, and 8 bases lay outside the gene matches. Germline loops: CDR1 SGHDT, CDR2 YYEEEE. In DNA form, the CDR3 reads TGTGCCAGCAGACCCGGGGACAGGGGAACCTATGGCTACACCTTC. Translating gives CASRPGDRGTYGYTF.

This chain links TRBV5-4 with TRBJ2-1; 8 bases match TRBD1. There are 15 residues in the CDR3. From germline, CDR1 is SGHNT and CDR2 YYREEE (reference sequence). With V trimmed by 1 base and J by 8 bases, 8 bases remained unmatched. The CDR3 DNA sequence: TGTGCCAGCAGCTTGTACAGGGGGGAACATCATGAGCAGTTCTTC. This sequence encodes CASSLYRGEHHEQFF.